This section outlines one TCR beta chain sequence together with its context. Its specificity is not known. Extracted RNA was reverse transcribed into cDNA, the sequencing template. This table comes from immunoSEQ multiplex PCR, and its TCRdb copy is limited to in-frame clones, with some not included. This table has about 140,000 clones, approximately 86% appearing once. The data were obtained in a study of CD8+ T cells in alopecia areata. At the level of the study: Each of the treated patients was given oral tofacitinib, 5 to 10 mg twice daily, for moderate-to-severe alopecia areata. Points from the study as a whole: Many expanded lesional clones stayed in scalp and blood while on tofacitinib. Among the top 100, expanded CD8+ clones were significantly decreased by tofacitinib, as was scalp clonality. The link between baseline CD8+ expansion and response remains uncertain with one nonresponder.

Per the germline V gene, CDR1 is SQVTM and CDR2 is ANQGSEA. This CDR3 has 11 amino acids. V lost 0 bases and J lost 7, with 3 bases in between. Treatment meaning: oral pan-JAK inhibitor, 5-10 mg twice daily. Here the sequenced sample was CD8+ T cells sorted from blood, taken at week 4, from a patient treated with tofacitinib. The sequence came from a human donor with alopecia areata. This chain links TRBV29-1 with TRBJ2-2; D gene uncertain. In DNA form, the CDR3 reads TGCAGCGTTGAAGAGAGCGGGGAGCTGTTTTTT. This translates into CSVEESGELFF.